This TCR beta chain comes out of a study of human T cells and chemical hapten exposure (dated by TCRdb to the early 2020s). With respect to the entire study: Libraries were pooled for sequencing, and variation in per-sample TCR yields was attributed mainly to small differences in library volumes within the pool. The study tracked peripheral blood TCR repertoire changes in vivo during primary and secondary sensitization to the hapten diphenylcyclopropenone (DPC) in alopecia patients. From each blood RNA sample, both TCR alpha and TCR beta chains were sequenced.

The paper as a whole reports these results and caveats: After repeated subsampling, the strength of the expansion versus patch-test correlation and the threshold at which it became significant changed. No change with DPC sensitization was found in the number of TCRs above 1 in 1000 frequency, and no evidence of global repertoire structure alterations was found.

The V end loses 5 bases and the J end loses 9 bases, and a stretch of 14 bases separates them. Including the terminal cysteine and phenylalanine, the CDR3 comprises 13 residues. Solely the CDR3 DNA is kept, with 39 bases framed from the first base. Unfractionated whole blood was collected in Tempus Blood RNA tubes, and total RNA was extracted from that blood. As TCR sequencing controls, about 5 healthy volunteers were used, with blood taken at day 0, 2 weeks and 6 weeks. Library preparation was by 5' RACE. The data were produced on an Illumina MiSeq. Library preparation attached unique molecular identifiers to individual cDNA molecules for quantitative, reproducible TCR counting. The authors processed their data as follows. A median of approximately 96,000 TCRs per sample was observed, with a range of 23,224 to 690,600. V, J and CDR3 annotation of the TCR reads was performed with the Decombinator software suite. For PS versus PT1 abundance plots, all samples were subsampled to the same number of TCRs (28,000). TCRs were defined as expanded if absent before sensitization and observed at least eight times at the 2-week time point. Through fastp at Q25 and MiXCR, TCRdb rebuilt clones from the public reads, retaining in-frame beta chains. Every distinct CDR3 protein forms one entry, paired with its most common genes and DNA. The V and J calls here are based on TCRdb, not the publication. The sample contains 80,000 or so distinct CDR3 sequences, 15% to 20% of them found a single time. Approximately 6.2% of the sample is in the top ten clones.

This clonotype was observed a handful of times. Its antigen remains undetermined. No base quality values were provided; no much bigger clone lies one nucleotide off. This clonotype was sampled from a female donor in good health. The sequence links TRBV12-3 or TRBV12-4 to TRBJ2-1; a confident D gene designation cannot be given. The sequenced DNA is TGTGCCAGCAGTCCGGCGAGCTTTGGTGAGCAGTTCTTC. This codes for CASSPASFGEQFF.